This T cell receptor beta chain was identified during a study of blood T cell repertoires in COVID-19. Study summary: Sources were T cells, B-cell-depleted T cells, or PBMCs; the material itself was cDNA or gDNA.

This CDR3 comprises 15 residues. J gave up 5 bases and V 0 bases, and 1 base lay outside the gene matches. Germline loops: CDR1 SGHAT, CDR2 FQNNGV. Some clones are missing from TCRdb's copy, which holds only in-frame ones; the method was immunoSEQ multiplex PCR. Of fewer than 200,000 clones in the sample, approximately 86% were seen once. Material: peripheral blood. The chain has TRBV11-2 and TRBJ2-5, with 12 bases aligning to TRBD2. The source of this sequence is a man over 45 with active or convalescent COVID-19. Written as DNA, the CDR3 is TGTGCCAGCAGCTTAGAGCTAGCGGGAGGGGAGACCCAGTACTTC. Residues: CASSLELAGGETQYF.